These 26 T cell receptor beta chains share one sample of origin, sequenced in a study of blood T cell repertoires in COVID-19. Sequencing was performed with immunoSEQ multiplex PCR; in TCRdb, only in-frame clones are kept and a portion is missing. The sample includes more than 200,000 clones, under 90% seen only once; the top ten take 1.5% to 2%. Input material: PBMCs or T cells enriched from blood (not recorded which). All receptors come from a man aged 35-49 years who had recovered from COVID-19.

The rearrangement uses TRBV7-2 and TRBJ2-1, with 13 bases that match TRBD2. This CDR3 region has 14 residues. CDR1 is SGHTA, CDR2 FQGNSA, per germline. V lost 5 bases, J lost 9 bases, and 4 bases stayed unmatched. This CDR3 is CASSQGLAGFEQFF. Written as DNA, the CDR3 is TGTGCCAGCAGCCAGGGACTAGCGGGATTTGAGCAGTTCTTC.

This clone was detected only once. This chain uses TRBV28 with TRBJ2-7; TRBD1 matches at 7 bases. The CDR3 length is 14 residues. Trimming took 7 bases from V and 3 from J; bases not matched to a gene: 9. Germline CDR1 MDHEN, CDR2 SYDVKM. CDR3 DNA sequence: TGTGCCAGCACCCACGGGACAGATCACTACGAGCAGTACTTC. Encoded protein: CASTHGTDHYEQYF.

V usage is TRBV11-2 and J usage is TRBJ2-7; 9 bases map to TRBD2. This CDR3 is built from 17 residues. V was pared by 5 bases and J by 3 bases, with 14 bases of the junction left unmatched. The V gene's germline CDR1 is SGHAT and CDR2 FQNNGV. The CDR3 DNA follows: TGTGCCAGCAGCCCCCGACATACCGGGACTAGCAGCTACGAGCAGTACTTC. Translating gives CASSPRHTGTSSYEQYF.

This sequence joins TRBV27 and TRBJ2-7; maybe TRBD2 (5 bases). The ends were cut back, 2 bases at V and 4 bases at J, with 9 bases in the middle. This CDR3 has 13 residues. Germline CDR1 and CDR2: MNHEY and SMNVEV (reference sequence). The CDR3 here is CASSLEREYEQYF. The CDR3, as DNA: TGTGCCAGCAGTTTAGAAAGGGAGTACGAGCAGTACTTC.

The rearrangement joins TRBV7-2 to TRBJ2-1; TRBD2 matches 8 bases. Germline V gene lookup returns CDR1 SGHTA and CDR2 FQGNSA. The CDR3 spans 15 residues. V shed 2 bases, J shed 4 bases, and the junction held 4 bases outside the gene matches. The CDR3 DNA reads as TGTGCCAGCAGCTTACGGCGGGAGGCTTACAATGAGCAGTTCTTC. Protein product: CASSLRREAYNEQFF.

The chain employs TRBV2 and TRBJ2-7; TRBD1 is a possible D gene (6 bases). Trimming stripped 2 bases from V and 6 bases from J, with 8 bases between. This CDR3 comprises 12 residues. Germline V CDR1 and CDR2: SNHLY, FYNNEI. This chain's CDR3 is CASSEQGGEQYF. The CDR3 nucleotides are TGTGCCAGCAGTGAACAAGGGGGCGAGCAGTACTTC.

The chain combines TRBV13 with TRBJ2-3; 9 bases line up with TRBD2. The CDR3 has 19 amino acids. Germline V gene data show CDR1 as PRHDT and CDR2 as FYEKMQ (reference sequence). The ends lost 2 bases at V and 5 bases at J; junction bases unmatched: 17. This CDR3 reads CASSLSSGSWRGGRDTQYF. The CDR3 region has the DNA TGTGCCAGCAGCTTAAGTAGTGGGTCGTGGCGGGGGGGTAGAGATACGCAGTATTTT.

V gene TRBV12-5 combines with J gene TRBJ2-3, with D uncertain. The V gene lost 5 bases and the J gene lost 2 bases, with 5 bases spanning the gap. The CDR3 consists of 12 residues. Per the germline V gene, CDR1 is LGHNT and CDR2 is FRNRAP. CDR3 in DNA: TGTGCTAGTGGTCGACTCACAGATACGCAGTATTTT. It encodes CASGRLTDTQYF.

V usage is TRBV3-1 (or the pseudogene TRBV3-2) and J usage is TRBJ1-5; tentatively, D is TRBD1 (5 bases). Trimming took off 0 bases at V and 0 bases at J, with 9 bases between the two ends. Germline loops: CDR1 LGHDT, CDR2 YNNKEL (reference sequence). The CDR3 sequence is 16 residues long. Here the CDR3 DNA reads TGTGCCAGCAGCCAAGAATCGGGGGGTAGCAATCAGCCCCAGCATTTT. Its translation is CASSQESGGSNQPQHF.

The rearrangement joins TRBV7-9 to TRBJ1-1, with D maybe TRBD1 (6 bases). The CDR3 is 14 amino acids. The germline CDR1 and CDR2 sequences are SEHNR and FQNEAQ (reference sequence). V dropped 3 bases and J dropped 6 bases, with 14 bases sitting between them. In nucleotides, the CDR3 is TGTGCCAGCAGCTTCCAAACAGGGAGAGCTGAAGCTTTCTTT. The encoded protein is CASSFQTGRAEAFF.

The chain uses TRBV7-9 and TRBJ1-4, with D uncertain. Trimming stripped 5 bases from V and 3 bases from J, with 13 bases between. Germline CDR1 reads SEHNR; CDR2 reads FQNEAQ (reference sequence). CDR3 length equals 15 residues. CDR3 sequence: CASSRTSFSNEKLFF. Here the CDR3 DNA reads TGTGCCAGCAGCCGAACAAGTTTTTCTAATGAAAAACTGTTTTTT.

The CDR3: CASSLESGFGEQFF. CDR3 DNA sequence: TGTGCCAGCAGCTTGGAATCGGGGTTCGGAGAGCAGTTCTTC. The chain joins TRBV5-6 to TRBJ2-1; TRBD2 might be the D (5 bases). The CDR3 is 14 amino acids. CDR1 is SGHDT and CDR2 is YYEEEE in the germline V gene. The V end lost 0 bases, the J end lost 10 bases, and 14 bases lay between the germline ends.

This clone was picked up a small number of times. The rearrangement uses TRBV5-1 and TRBJ2-1; the match to TRBD2 covers 11 bases. Germline values: CDR1 SGHRS, CDR2 YFSETQ. V trimming: 4 bases; J trimming: 15 bases; junction bases outside the gene matches: 9. The CDR3 runs to 13 residues. The CDR3 nucleotides read TGCGCCAGCAGCCCACTAGCGGGAGTCAATCCGTTCTTC. This translates into CASSPLAGVNPFF.

This clone was seen more than once but under ten times. The rearrangement joins TRBV7-9 to TRBJ1-5, with 12 bases aligning to TRBD1. This CDR3 comprises 18 residues. The V and J ends lost 5 bases and 0 bases, in that order; junction bases with no gene match: 8. Germline-derived CDR1 and CDR2 are SEHNR and FQNEAQ (reference sequence). The CDR3 region is CASSSGTGGLNSNQPQHF. The CDR3 DNA is TGTGCCAGCAGCAGTGGGACAGGGGGCTTGAATAGCAATCAGCCCCAGCATTTT. The entire variable domain, with the rest obtained from reference TRBV7-9 and TRBJ1-5, is as follows: DTGVSQNPRHKITKRGQNVTFRCDPISEHNRLYWYRQTLGQGPEFLTYFQNEAQLEKSRLLSDRFSAERPKGSFSTLEIQRTEQGDSAMYLCASSSGTGGLNSNQPQHFGDGTRLSIL.

This clone came up many times. The chain uses TRBV9 and TRBJ2-2; perhaps TRBD2 as D (6 bases). V lost 2 bases and J 7 bases, leaving 21 bases between the germline ends. The CDR3 contains 17 residues. Per germline, CDR1 SGDLS and CDR2 YYNGEE. DNA of the CDR3: TGTGCCAGCAGCGTGGGAAACGGGGGACCCCCACTCGGGGAGCTGTTTTTT. Protein: CASSVGNGGPPLGELFF. Full variable domain (remainder filled in from reference TRBV9 and TRBJ2-2): DSGVTQTPKHLITATGQRVTLRCSPRSGDLSVYWYQQSLDQGLQFLIQYYNGEERAKGNILERFSAQQFPDLHSELNLSSLELGDSALYFCASSVGNGGPPLGELFFGEGSRLTVL.

The rearrangement uses TRBV6-2 or TRBV6-3 and TRBJ1-5, with D uncertain. Trimming removed 6 bases at V and 6 bases at J, with 15 bases between. CDR3 length: 14 residues. Germline lookup yields CDR1 MNHEY and CDR2 SVGEGT. The CDR3 here is CASSSREARQPQHF. The CDR3, as DNA: TGTGCCAGCAGCTCCCGGGAGGCTCGTCAGCCCCAGCATTTT.

The gene calls are TRBV19 and TRBJ2-7, with 13 bases fitting TRBD2. CDR3 length: 19 amino acids. The germline V gene has CDR1 LNHDA and CDR2 SQIVND (reference sequence). Losses at the gene ends were 3 bases for V and 0 bases for J; bases not matched to a gene: 11. This CDR3 reads CASSITGLAGDFSSYEQYF. The CDR3 DNA reads as TGTGCCAGTAGTATCACAGGACTAGCGGGGGATTTTAGCTCCTACGAGCAGTACTTC.

The genes are TRBV5-1 and TRBJ2-7, with 13 bases fitting TRBD2. CDR1 is SGHRS and CDR2 is YFSETQ in the germline V gene. The CDR3 contains 16 residues. Trimming removed 6 bases from V and 0 bases from J; junction bases left unmatched: 6. CDR3 loop: CASTGTSGAYSYEQYF. The CDR3 bases are TGCGCCAGCACAGGGACTAGCGGGGCTTACTCCTACGAGCAGTACTTC.

This clone was seen only once. The chain carries TRBV3-1 (or the pseudogene TRBV3-2) and TRBJ1-5; 9 bases align to TRBD1. CDR3 length equals 14 residues. Losses at the gene ends were 5 bases for V and 3 bases for J; bases not matched to a gene: 2. The germline CDR1 and CDR2 sequences are LGHDT and YNNKEL (reference sequence). The CDR3 sequence is CASSGDRDNQPQHF. CDR3 coding DNA: TGTGCCAGCAGCGGGGACAGGGACAATCAGCCCCAGCATTTT.

CDR3: CASSNVPGQGHNTEAFF. DNA of the CDR3: TGTGCCAGCAGTAACGTCCCGGGACAGGGACATAACACTGAAGCTTTCTTT. The chain couples TRBV6-2 or TRBV6-3 to TRBJ1-1; 9 bases match TRBD1. Germline CDR1 reads MNHEY; CDR2 reads SVGEGT. This CDR3 comprises 17 residues. After removal of 5 bases from V and 2 bases from J, the junction contained 12 bases not matched to a gene.

The gene calls are TRBV7-2 and TRBJ1-1; 7 bases align to TRBD1. This CDR3 is 14 amino acids long. Trimming cost V 5 bases and J 4 bases; bases outside gene matches: 7. The V gene's germline CDR1 is SGHTA and CDR2 FQGNSA. This chain's CDR3 is CASSTHPGGTEAFF. CDR3 nucleotide sequence: TGTGCCAGCAGCACGCACCCAGGGGGCACTGAAGCTTTCTTT.

The chain recombines TRBV4-3 with TRBJ2-7, with 10 bases matching TRBD1. Per the germline V gene, CDR1 is LGHNA and CDR2 is YSLEER. The trim removed 4 bases at V and 5 bases at J, leaving 8 bases unmatched. The length of the CDR3 is 15 residues. The CDR3 protein is CASSPRQGANHEQYF. DNA of the CDR3: TGCGCCAGCAGCCCTCGACAGGGGGCAAACCACGAGCAGTACTTC.

The chain combines TRBV9 with TRBJ2-1; maybe TRBD2 (6 bases). The CDR3 spans 16 residues. Per the germline V gene, CDR1 is SGDLS and CDR2 is YYNGEE. V lost 0 bases, J lost 9 bases, and 19 bases lay in between. CDR3 residues: CASSVGGTPMIGEQFF. Here the CDR3 DNA reads TGTGCCAGCAGCGTAGGTGGGACTCCTATGATAGGTGAGCAGTTCTTC.

V is TRBV5-1 and J is TRBJ2-3; the match to TRBD2 covers 10 bases. Germline CDR1 and CDR2: SGHRS and YFSETQ. The CDR3 loop spans 15 amino acids. V lost 7 bases to trimming and J lost 4 bases; unmatched junction nucleotides: 9. The DNA of the CDR3 is TGCGCCAGCCGCCCTCTAGCGGGAGCTGCAGATACGCAGTATTTT. Translation gives CASRPLAGAADTQYF.

The chain carries TRBV11-2 and TRBJ2-1; TRBD1 matches 9 bases. Per the germline V gene, CDR1 is SGHAT and CDR2 is FQNNGV. There are 15 residues in the CDR3. After removal of 5 bases from V and 9 bases from J, the junction contained 11 bases not matched to a gene. CDR3 DNA sequence: TGTGCCAGCAGCCTTACCGGGACAGGGCATGTTGAGCAGTTCTTC. This translates into CASSLTGTGHVEQFF.

The V call is TRBV29-1, the J call TRBJ2-5; D may be TRBD1 (7 bases). CDR3 length equals 13 residues. V was shortened by 5 bases and J by 4 bases, with 14 bases between the two germline ends. Germline CDR1 SQVTM, CDR2 ANQGSEA. CDR3: CSVQRQGGETQYF. The CDR3 coding sequence is TGCAGCGTTCAACGGCAGGGGGGAGAGACCCAGTACTTC.